The rows below give T cell receptor beta chains drawn from one sample of a study of cytomegalovirus exposure and HLA in healthy donors. Profiling relied on immunoSEQ multiplex PCR, and the TCRdb table lists in-frame clones only, not all of them. The sample shows about 200,000 clones, 65% to 90% of them seen only once. Sequencing was performed on PBMCs. These receptors were taken from a woman aged 30 to 39 in good health and CMV-seronegative. Both conserved end residues are part of each CDR3. A D gene is named only where the DNA matches it firmly. For some rows the clone size is stated as once, few or many, or as a class when expanded; others skip it.

TRBD1	-	TRBV6-1	TRBJ1-2	CASSPTDRGRGYTF	TGTGCCAGCAGCCCTACTGACAGGGGTCGTGGCTACACCTTC
-	-	TRBV6-1	TRBJ1-1	CASMLDRGTEAFF	TGTGCCAGCATGTTGGACCGGGGCACTGAAGCTTTCTTT
-	once	TRBV27	TRBJ1-4	CASSFLGVTNEKLFF	TGTGCCAGCAGTTTTCTCGGGGTAACTAATGAAAAACTGTTTTTT
-	-	TRBV5-4	TRBJ2-1	CASSLGLVYRQAAQFF	TGTGCCAGCAGCTTGGGACTAGTCTACCGGCAAGCTGCGCAGTTCTTC
TRBD1	-	TRBV6-1	TRBJ1-2	CASRADRGGGYTF	TGTGCCAGCAGGGCGGACAGGGGGGGTGGCTACACCTTC
-	-	TRBV7-9	TRBJ2-7	CASSKGANLYEQYF	TGTGCCAGCAGCAAAGGGGCGAACCTCTACGAGCAGTACTTC
-	-	TRBV28	TRBJ2-5	CASSWRDGRETQYF	TGTGCCAGCAGTTGGAGGGACGGAAGGGAGACCCAGTACTTC
-	-	TRBV4-1	TRBJ2-1	CASSQSVYNEQFF	TGCGCCAGCAGCCAATCTGTCTACAATGAGCAGTTCTTC
TRBD1	-	TRBV5-1	TRBJ1-2	CASSLESIRGKANYGYTF	TGCGCCAGCAGCTTGGAGTCGATCAGGGGGAAGGCTAACTATGGCTACACCTTC
TRBD2	-	TRBV7-9	TRBJ2-1	CASSSASGRARGNEQFF	TGTGCCAGCAGCTCGGCTAGCGGGAGGGCCCGGGGTAATGAGCAGTTCTTC
-	-	TRBV6-5	TRBJ2-1	CASSLNVGNNEQFF	TGTGCCAGCAGTTTGAACGTCGGGAACAATGAGCAGTTCTTC
TRBD1	once	TRBV6-5	TRBJ1-4	CASSYGQGTNEKLFF	TGTGCCAGCAGTTACGGACAGGGGACTAATGAAAAACTGTTTTTT
-	once	TRBV5-1	TRBJ2-7	CASSLATGTGHYEQYF	TGCGCCAGCAGCTTGGCTACAGGGACGGGGCACTACGAGCAGTACTTC
-	-	TRBV28	TRBJ2-7	CASSSTGTNNYEQYF	TGTGCCAGCAGTTCGACCGGGACAAACAACTACGAGCAGTACTTC
-	-	TRBV29-1	TRBJ1-1	CSVIGKEGTEAFF	TGCAGCGTTATTGGGAAGGAGGGCACTGAAGCTTTCTTT
-	few	TRBV7-9	TRBJ1-4	CASSLGTANEKLFF	TGTGCCAGCAGCTTAGGGACAGCTAATGAAAAACTGTTTTTT
TRBD1	-	TRBV20-1	TRBJ2-4	CSARDRTGPTF	TGCAGTGCTAGAGATCGGACAGGGCCCACTTTC
-	few	TRBV5-1	TRBJ1-1	CASSLAGNTEAFF	TGCGCCAGCAGTTTAGCGGGGAACACTGAAGCTTTCTTT
-	-	TRBV19	TRBJ2-2	CASSLQGTDTGELFF	TGTGCCAGTAGTCTACAGGGAACGGACACCGGGGAGCTGTTTTTT
TRBD1	few	TRBV6-1	TRBJ2-2	CASRDRGRIGELFF	TGTGCCAGCAGAGACAGGGGGCGCATCGGGGAGCTGTTTTTT
-	-	TRBV27	TRBJ2-7	CASGITGFHSEQYF	TGTGCCAGCGGGATAACAGGGTTTCATTCCGAGCAGTACTTC
TRBD2	-	TRBV30	TRBJ2-7	CAWSYVRGGEQYF	TGTGCCTGGAGTTATGTTCGGGGGGGCGAGCAGTACTTC
-	-	TRBV19	TRBJ2-3	CASSIGVEASTDTQYF	TGTGCCAGTAGTATCGGAGTCGAGGCTAGCACAGATACGCAGTATTTT
-	once	TRBV9	TRBJ1-5	CASSPRGGGQPQHF	TGTGCCAGCAGCCCTCGGGGGGGCGGTCAGCCCCAGCATTTT
TRBD1	few	TRBV19	TRBJ1-1	CASSVTGSVNTEAFF	TGTGCCAGTAGTGTGACAGGGTCGGTGAACACTGAAGCTTTCTTT
-	-	TRBV7-6	TRBJ2-5	CASSSGIGVWETQYF	TGTGCCAGCAGCTCAGGCATCGGGGTTTGGGAGACCCAGTACTTC
-	-	TRBV10-3	TRBJ2-7	CAISGADSVSYEQYF	TGTGCCATCAGTGGAGCCGATTCGGTGTCCTACGAGCAGTACTTC
TRBD2	-	TRBV5-1	TRBJ2-5	CASSDGGARETQYF	TGCGCCAGCAGCGACGGGGGGGCCCGGGAGACCCAGTACTTC
-	once	TRBV18	TRBJ2-2	CASSPQTSTGELFF	TGTGCCAGCTCACCTCAGACTAGCACCGGGGAGCTGTTTTTT
TRBD1	-	TRBV10-1	TRBJ1-4	CASRARILQGRGSEKLFF	TGCGCCAGCCGCGCGAGAATTTTACAGGGGAGAGGAAGTGAAAAACTGTTTTTT
TRBD2	-	TRBV5-6	TRBJ2-3	CASSLVRTSVTGRYF	TGTGCCAGCAGCTTGGTGCGGACTAGCGTGACGGGTCGGTATTTT
TRBD1	few	TRBV6-1	TRBJ1-6	CASSAGQPNSPLHF	TGTGCCAGCAGTGCGGGACAGCCAAATTCACCCCTCCACTTT
TRBD1	-	TRBV18	TRBJ1-2	CASSPSGQNYGYTF	TGTGCCAGCTCACCATCGGGACAGAACTATGGCTACACCTTC
TRBD1	few	TRBV6-6	TRBJ1-5	CASSYSWTGSNQPQHF	TGTGCCAGCAGTTACTCGTGGACAGGGAGCAATCAGCCCCAGCATTTT
-	-	TRBV2	TRBJ1-2	CASAGGGADYGYTF	TGTGCCAGCGCTGGGGGAGGGGCAGACTATGGCTACACCTTC
-	-	TRBV28	TRBJ2-5	CASSLEGKTQYF	TGTGCCAGCAGCCTGGAGGGAAAGACCCAGTACTTC
-	-	TRBV14	TRBJ2-7	CASSQGGVGGAYEQYF	TGTGCCAGCAGCCAAGGAGGGGTCGGGGGAGCCTACGAGCAGTACTTC
-	-	TRBV5-4	TRBJ2-4	CASSLDQGNIQYF	TGTGCCAGCAGCTTGGACCAGGGTAACATTCAGTACTTC
-	-	TRBV15	TRBJ1-1	CATSPRAGMNTEAFF	TGTGCCACCAGCCCGCGGGCAGGCATGAACACTGAAGCTTTCTTT
TRBD1	-	TRBV7-2	TRBJ2-3	CASSSTGVDTQYF	TGTGCCAGCAGCTCTACAGGGGTAGATACGCAGTATTTT
-	few	TRBV7-9	TRBJ2-2	CASSGGGTWGTGELFF	TGTGCCAGCAGCGGGGGAGGAACATGGGGGACCGGGGAGCTGTTTTTT
-	-	TRBV9	TRBJ2-5	CASSVASGGETQYF	TGTGCCAGCAGCGTAGCGTCAGGGGGGGAGACCCAGTACTTC
-	-	TRBV7-9	TRBJ2-7	CASSPRGTPSEQYF	TGTGCCAGCAGCCCGAGAGGGACACCATCCGAGCAGTACTTC
-	-	TRBV28	TRBJ2-1	CASTPPLGRVSDEQFF	TGTGCCAGCACCCCGCCCCTAGGGAGAGTCAGCGATGAGCAGTTCTTC
-	-	TRBV7-9	TRBJ2-7	CSSSLDPGSGFYEQYF	TGTTCCAGCAGCTTAGATCCCGGTTCCGGGTTCTACGAGCAGTACTTC
TRBD1	-	TRBV10-3	TRBJ2-3	CAISDRGQDTQYF	TGTGCCATCAGTGACAGGGGGCAAGATACGCAGTATTTT
-	few	TRBV5-8	TRBJ2-1	CASSLAAGRYNEQFF	TGTGCCAGCAGCTTGGCTGCGGGGCGTTACAATGAGCAGTTCTTC
-	once	TRBV7-6	TRBJ1-1	CASSLRRKNTEAFF	TGTGCCAGCAGTCTTAGGAGGAAAAACACTGAAGCTTTCTTT
TRBD1	-	TRBV5-1	TRBJ2-1	CASSFPGQGDNEQFF	TGCGCCAGCAGCTTTCCGGGACAGGGGGACAATGAGCAGTTCTTC
TRBD2	-	TRBV5-1	TRBJ2-1	CASSLGPGAGGPYNEQFF	TGCGCCAGCAGCTTGGGCCCGGGAGCGGGGGGACCCTACAATGAGCAGTTCTTC
-	-	TRBV2	TRBJ1-6	CASRIQGRDSPLHF	TGTGCCAGCAGAATTCAGGGTAGGGATTCACCCCTCCACTTT
TRBD2	-	TRBV11-2	TRBJ2-3	CASSLVTGGDTQYF	TGTGCCAGCAGCTTAGTAACGGGAGGTGATACGCAGTATTTT
TRBD2	-	TRBV5-1	TRBJ2-3	CASSVGGLAGGMADTQYF	TGCGCCAGCAGCGTGGGGGGACTAGCGGGGGGGATGGCAGATACGCAGTATTTT
TRBD1	-	TRBV28	TRBJ2-7	CASTSPGQWTYEQYF	TGTGCCAGCACCTCCCCGGGACAGTGGACCTACGAGCAGTACTTC
TRBD2	once	TRBV13	TRBJ2-1	CASSLGGRAGYNEQFF	TGTGCCAGCAGCTTAGGCGGGAGGGCCGGATACAATGAGCAGTTCTTC
TRBD1	-	TRBV19	TRBJ1-2	CASSKRDSPIRGYTF	TGTGCCAGTAGTAAAAGGGACAGCCCTATCCGGGGCTACACCTTC